Listed below are T cell receptor beta chains from one sample, sequenced in a study of OX40 agonist ivuxolimab in advanced cancers. The table came from immunoSEQ multiplex PCR; TCRdb's copy has only in-frame clones and leaves some out. The table shows about 70,000 clones, with around 90% occurring only once. Material: CD4+ or CD8+ T cells sorted from blood, obtained in a trial of the OX40 agonist ivuxolimab. These receptors originate from an adult with an advanced solid tumor such as melanoma, head and neck, liver or kidney cancer. Each CDR3 is given with its conserved first and last residue. Each record gives: J gene, V gene, CDR3 protein.

j_call: TRBJ2-5
v_call: TRBV2
cdr3_aa: CASRNRNQRETQYF

j_call: TRBJ1-1
v_call: TRBV27
cdr3_aa: CASSFGLRANTEAFF

j_call: TRBJ1-2
v_call: TRBV4-1
cdr3_aa: CASSPGQGYGYTF

j_call: TRBJ1-3
v_call: TRBV18
cdr3_aa: CASADMSLSGNTIYF

j_call: TRBJ2-3
v_call: TRBV19
cdr3_aa: CASSQQGTTDTQYF

j_call: TRBJ2-3
v_call: TRBV19
cdr3_aa: CATLEVGALSTDTQYF

j_call: TRBJ1-5
v_call: TRBV5-1
cdr3_aa: CASSLVGGDQPQHF

j_call: TRBJ1-1
v_call: TRBV6-1
cdr3_aa: CASSEWRRSFF

j_call: TRBJ2-7
v_call: TRBV30
cdr3_aa: CAWSPGRVHLEQYF

j_call: TRBJ2-7
v_call: TRBV30
cdr3_aa: CAWSTGLDEQYF

j_call: TRBJ1-5
v_call: TRBV28
cdr3_aa: CASSLSPRGNQPQHF

j_call: TRBJ1-1
v_call: TRBV5-1
cdr3_aa: CASSSTTGSVEAFF

j_call: TRBJ2-2
v_call: TRBV27
cdr3_aa: CASSSRHAGELFF

j_call: TRBJ2-7
v_call: TRBV7-8
cdr3_aa: CASSLDPRSSYEQYF

j_call: TRBJ2-3
v_call: TRBV11-1
cdr3_aa: CASSLRRSDTQYF

j_call: TRBJ2-7
v_call: TRBV6-5
cdr3_aa: CASSYRTGGDEQYF

j_call: TRBJ2-5
v_call: TRBV19
cdr3_aa: CASSLDRAETQYF

j_call: TRBJ1-3
v_call: TRBV7-6
cdr3_aa: CASSSQQGGSGNTIYF

j_call: TRBJ1-3
v_call: TRBV18
cdr3_aa: CASSPLLGQSGNTIYF

j_call: TRBJ2-1
v_call: TRBV5-4
cdr3_aa: CASKRVSSGEQFF

j_call: TRBJ2-5
v_call: TRBV4-3
cdr3_aa: CASSQGTSGGQETQYF

j_call: TRBJ2-7
v_call: TRBV4-2
cdr3_aa: CATQPRAQTGSYEQYF

j_call: TRBJ2-3
v_call: TRBV5-1
cdr3_aa: CASSLGSFGSTDTQYF

j_call: TRBJ2-1
v_call: TRBV4-1
cdr3_aa: CASSPLAGVSSSYNEQFF

j_call: TRBJ2-5
v_call: TRBV28
cdr3_aa: CASSLGGWQETQYF

j_call: TRBJ2-2
v_call: TRBV4-1
cdr3_aa: CASSQAAGGPNTGELFF

j_call: TRBJ2-7
v_call: TRBV10-3
cdr3_aa: CATTGTGFSYEQYF

j_call: TRBJ2-3
v_call: TRBV29-1
cdr3_aa: CSVGGVRRRPTDTQYF

j_call: TRBJ2-5
v_call: TRBV4-1
cdr3_aa: CASSPLLSETQYF

j_call: TRBJ1-4
v_call: TRBV27
cdr3_aa: CASSLFRGEKLFF

j_call: TRBJ2-3
v_call: TRBV7-9
cdr3_aa: CASSPSTDTQYF

j_call: TRBJ1-2
v_call: TRBV19
cdr3_aa: CASSAYPGQGLGYTF

j_call: TRBJ1-1
v_call: TRBV28
cdr3_aa: CASSPPDRGGRAFF

j_call: TRBJ1-2
v_call: TRBV5-1
cdr3_aa: CASSLGSGDGYTF

j_call: TRBJ1-2
v_call: TRBV5-1
cdr3_aa: CASSVSRTGYGYTF

j_call: TRBJ1-5
v_call: TRBV7-9
cdr3_aa: CASSLRPIGGRNQPQHF

j_call: TRBJ1-1
v_call: TRBV9
cdr3_aa: CASSARQVGTEAFF

j_call: TRBJ1-6
v_call: TRBV28
cdr3_aa: CASSLLGYNNSPLHF

j_call: TRBJ1-1
v_call: TRBV29-1
cdr3_aa: CSVENSLNTEAFF

j_call: TRBJ2-3
v_call: TRBV4-2
cdr3_aa: CASSQAGVQDTDTQYF

j_call: TRBJ2-1
v_call: TRBV5-1
cdr3_aa: CASRLRQLNEQFF

j_call: TRBJ2-5
v_call: TRBV5-8
cdr3_aa: CASSRRGETQYF

j_call: TRBJ2-5
v_call: TRBV19
cdr3_aa: CASDKVSHRGRYF

j_call: TRBJ1-6
v_call: TRBV11-1
cdr3_aa: CASSPDRVSPLHF

j_call: TRBJ2-6
v_call: TRBV29-1
cdr3_aa: CSVEKGAGANVLTF

j_call: TRBJ2-1
v_call: TRBV14
cdr3_aa: CASSPKGLAGPQFF

j_call: TRBJ1-4
v_call: TRBV19
cdr3_aa: CATQARFSNEKLFF

j_call: TRBJ1-3
v_call: TRBV6-1
cdr3_aa: CASLGQPGNTIYF

j_call: TRBJ1-2
v_call: TRBV28
cdr3_aa: CASSGQGYGYTF

j_call: TRBJ2-1
v_call: TRBV6-5
cdr3_aa: CASSRTGNEQFF

j_call: TRBJ2-2
v_call: TRBV5-1
cdr3_aa: CASSRDPNTGELFF

j_call: TRBJ2-7
v_call: TRBV5-5
cdr3_aa: CASSLDRGPYEQYF

j_call: TRBJ2-3
v_call: TRBV5-1
cdr3_aa: CASSFSGSLGVTDTQYF

j_call: TRBJ2-1
v_call: TRBV7-2
cdr3_aa: CASSLLAVMSEQFF